This TCR beta chain emerged from a study of T cells in Graves' hyperthyroidism and ophthalmopathy. On the study more broadly: Peripheral blood sampling occurred at initial diagnosis, before any treatment.

Isolation of PBMCs was performed on about 10 ml fresh peripheral blood. CDR1 is DFQATT, CDR2 SNEGSKA, per germline (reference sequence). V was shortened by 3 bases and J by 5 bases, with 11 bases between the two germline ends. This CDR3 is built from 12 residues. RNA transcripts provided the source from which TCR beta CDR3 regions were amplified. First-round RT-PCR of the TCR CDR3 relied on the HTBI primer set. TCRdb reprocessed the multiplex PCR reads with MiXCR, giving one entry per CDR3 protein. Of around 300,000 distinct CDR3 sequences detected, about an eighth appear once; the ten largest clones hold 7.5% to 8%.

The sequence was obtained from a woman aged 30 to 39 with Graves' hyperthyroidism that later progressed to Graves' ophthalmopathy. The sample consisted of blood. The chain couples TRBV20-1 to TRBJ2-7, with no clear D. The CDR3 DNA reads TGCAGTGCTAGCGATCTACTCGACGAGCAGTACTTC. This gives the protein CSASDLLDEQYF.